Following are 9 T cell receptor beta chains from one sample sequenced in a study of blood T cell repertoires in COVID-19. Clones were read by immunoSEQ multiplex PCR, and TCRdb kept only the in-frame ones, dropping some. This table holds about 240,000 clones, 84% found once. The material sequenced was peripheral blood. The receptors come from a middle-aged man with acute or convalescent COVID-19.

This chain uses TRBV5-6 with TRBJ2-2, with a possible D match to TRBD2 (6 bases). Trimming took off 4 bases at V and 7 bases at J, with 11 bases between the two ends. Germline V gene data show CDR1 as SGHDT and CDR2 as YYEEEE. The CDR3 covers 13 residues. CDR3 loop: CASSPLAFGELFF. CDR3 DNA sequence: TGTGCCAGCAGCCCTCTAGCGTTCGGGGAGCTGTTTTTT.

The chain combines TRBV5-4 with TRBJ2-1; 8 bases map to TRBD1. Germline values: CDR1 SGHNT, CDR2 YYREEE (reference sequence). Unmatched junction bases numbered 12, after V lost 3 bases and J lost 7 bases. This CDR3 spans 16 amino acids. The CDR3 reads CASSSGGTGGRNEQFF. CDR3 DNA: TGTGCCAGCAGCTCCGGTGGGACAGGAGGGAGGAATGAGCAGTTCTTC.

The rearrangement uses TRBV6-1 and TRBJ2-7, with a weak D call TRBD1 (5 bases). V was pared by 3 bases and J by 0 bases, with 6 bases between. This CDR3 contains 13 residues. Germline lookup yields CDR1 MNHNS and CDR2 SASEGT. CDR3 sequence: CASSEGPSYEQYF. Here the CDR3 DNA reads TGTGCCAGCAGTGAGGGGCCCTCCTACGAGCAGTACTTC.

This clone showed up just once. Other nucleotide sequences in the sample specify the same CDR3. V is TRBV11-3 and J is TRBJ2-7, with TRBD2 as a possible D gene (5 bases). Germline-derived CDR1 and CDR2 are SGHNT and YENEEA. The CDR3 sequence is 13 residues long. With 2 bases removed from V and 2 bases from J, the gap between germline ends came to 7 bases. CDR3: CASSLSGPYEQYF. CDR3 bases: TGTGCCAGCAGCTTAAGCGGCCCCTACGAGCAGTACTTC.

The CDR3 loop reads CASSRILAGAKNIQYF. The CDR3 DNA reads as TGTGCCAGCAGCAGGATCCTAGCGGGCGCCAAAAACATTCAGTACTTC. The chain has TRBV2 and TRBJ2-4, with TRBD2 matching 8 bases. CDR1 SNHLY and CDR2 FYNNEI come from the germline V gene. There are 16 residues in the CDR3. V lost 6 bases and J lost 1; bases outside the gene matches: 8.

The rearrangement uses TRBV4-2 and TRBJ2-1; D perhaps matches TRBD2 (6 bases). Germline CDR1 is LGHNA and CDR2 is YNFKEQ. V was pared by 5 bases and J by 8 bases, with 16 bases between. The CDR3 is made up of 14 amino acids. For the CDR3, the DNA is TGTGCCAGCAGCAGACGGACGGGCGGGGATGAGCAGTTCTTC. It translates to CASSRRTGGDEQFF.

This clone was seen just once. Here the CDR3 reads CASSQINDYGYTF. DNA for the CDR3: TGTGCCAGCAGCCAGATAAATGACTATGGCTACACCTTC. The V call is TRBV9, the J call TRBJ1-2; D remains unclear. The CDR3 consists of 13 residues. The germline V gene has CDR1 SGDLS and CDR2 YYNGEE. Between the trimmed V and J ends, which lost 4 bases and 3 bases, there was a span of 10 bases. Full variable domain (missing parts from reference TRBV9 and TRBJ1-2): DSGVTQTPKHLITATGQRVTLRCSPRSGDLSVYWYQQSLDQGLQFLIQYYNGEERAKGNILERFSAQQFPDLHSELNLSSLELGDSALYFCASSQINDYGYTFGSGTRLTVV.

The rearrangement joins TRBV5-1 to TRBJ2-1; D is possibly TRBD1 (5 bases). This CDR3 has 15 residues. The germline V gene encodes CDR1 SGHRS and CDR2 YFSETQ. V was shortened by 6 bases and J by 0 bases, with 13 bases between the two germline ends. CDR3 in DNA: TGCGCCAGCACCTTCGACAGCAGCTCCTACAATGAGCAGTTCTTC. Residues: CASTFDSSSYNEQFF.

The chain employs TRBV24-1 and TRBJ2-3; D is ambiguous. Trimming cost V 3 bases and J 3 bases, with 9 bases left between them. Germline V gene lookup returns CDR1 KGHDR and CDR2 SFDVKD. The CDR3 length is 14 residues. The chain's CDR3 is CATSDPGRTDTQYF. In nucleotides, the CDR3 is TGTGCCACCAGTGATCCCGGTCGGACAGATACGCAGTATTTT.